The present T cell receptor (beta chain) was sequenced within a study of blood T cell repertoires in COVID-19 (dated by TCRdb to 2018 to 2021). Regarding the research as a whole: Collaborator samples came from the United States, Italy and Spain and covered acute and convalescent phases of COVID-19. Subjects who had been exposed to COVID-19, were actively infected with it, or had recovered from it provided the deeply sampled blood TCRbeta repertoires that made up the dataset. The repertoires were released in a freely available public database intended as a resource for research on the immune response to SARS-CoV-2. Where HLA class I and class II types were available, the types were taken from metadata supplied by the sample provider, not from assay-based typing. Sample metadata almost always included a de-identified subject ID, COVID-19 status, age in years and sex. The prospective study material was composed of cDNA or gDNA derived from T cells, B-cell-depleted T cells, or PBMCs. The samples were drawn from the first 160 participants of the ongoing ImmuneRACE study and from 950 to 1,500 subjects provided by 6 global collaborators. What the research found in general, with its limitations: The quantity of clinical and demographic metadata differed by source and by participant and was supplied without curation.

One collaborating source in Seattle enrolled patients during active infection and followed them longitudinally through the course of disease. Whole blood was collected in K2EDTA tubes by collaborating institutions according to the institutions' own protocols. For TCRbeta analysis, collaborator samples were shipped as frozen whole blood, as isolated PBMCs, or as DNA extracted from either sample type. Turning to this clone: The specificity of this receptor is unknown. No clone much larger than this one lies a single base away; base qualities are absent.

The CDR3 sequence holds 15 residues, the cysteine and phenylalanine included. The DNA shown is the 45-base CDR3, in frame from base 1. The germline V gene (reference sequence) sets CDR1 to SGHAT and CDR2 to FQDESV. Trimmed from V: 5 bases; trimmed from J: 0 bases; junction bases lacking a gene match: 6. The immunoSEQ Assay, a bias-controlled multiplex PCR, was used to amplify TCRbeta CDR3 regions from genomic DNA. Per the original workflow: Nucleated cell counts per sample were estimated from amplification of reference gene primers within the assay. Sequence reads were collapsed and filtered to measure the absolute abundance of every unique TCRbeta CDR3 rearrangement. For each sample, productive Simpson clonality was calculated by taking the square root of Simpson's diversity index across productive rearrangements. The immuneACCESS repertoire file appears here via TCRdb, limited to in-frame rearrangements. These files lack a portion of the clones; in checked studies, under half of the deficit traces to unresolved V genes, and the cause of the others is not known. V and J calls and clone size are those listed in that table; D and trimming were worked out from the DNA. This sample is represented by about 220,000 clones; more than 75% of them were singletons. The ten most abundant clones make up around 8% of the sample.

Sequenced sample: peripheral blood. This sequence originates from a woman of 80 years or more with COVID-19, enrolled during active disease. Here the chain combines TRBV11-1 and TRBJ1-2; 7 of the junction bases match TRBD1. The CDR3: CASSPRDRANYGYTF. The DNA reads TGTGCCAGCAGCCCCCGGGACAGAGCTAACTATGGCTACACCTTC.